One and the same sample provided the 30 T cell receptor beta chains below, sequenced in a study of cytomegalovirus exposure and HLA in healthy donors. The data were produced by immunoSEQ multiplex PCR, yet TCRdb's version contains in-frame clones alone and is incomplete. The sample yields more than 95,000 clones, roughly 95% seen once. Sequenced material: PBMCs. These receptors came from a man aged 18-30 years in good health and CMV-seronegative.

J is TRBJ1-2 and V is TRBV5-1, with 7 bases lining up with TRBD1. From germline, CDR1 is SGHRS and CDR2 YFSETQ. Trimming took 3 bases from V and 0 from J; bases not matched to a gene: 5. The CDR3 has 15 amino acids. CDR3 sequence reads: CASSYTGTANYGYTF. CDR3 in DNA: TGCGCCAGCAGCTATACAGGGACAGCTAACTATGGCTACACCTTC.

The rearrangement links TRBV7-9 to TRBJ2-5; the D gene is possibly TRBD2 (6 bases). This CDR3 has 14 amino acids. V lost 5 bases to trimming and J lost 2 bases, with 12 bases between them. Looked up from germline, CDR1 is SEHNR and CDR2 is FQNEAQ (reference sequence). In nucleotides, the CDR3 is TGTGCCAGCAGCATCGGACGGGGGCAAGAGACCCAGTACTTC. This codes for CASSIGRGQETQYF.

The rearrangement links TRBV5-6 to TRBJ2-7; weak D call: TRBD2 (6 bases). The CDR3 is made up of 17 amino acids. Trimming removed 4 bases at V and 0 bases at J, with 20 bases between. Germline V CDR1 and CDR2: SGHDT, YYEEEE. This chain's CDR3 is CASSRTVRGLSSYEQYF. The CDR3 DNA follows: TGTGCCAGCAGCCGGACCGTTCGGGGACTGAGCTCCTACGAGCAGTACTTC.

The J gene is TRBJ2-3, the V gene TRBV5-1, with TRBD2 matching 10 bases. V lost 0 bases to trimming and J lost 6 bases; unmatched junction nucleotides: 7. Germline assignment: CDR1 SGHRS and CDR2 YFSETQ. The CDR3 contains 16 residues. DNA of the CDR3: TGCGCCAGCAGCTTGGAAGGCCTAGCGGGAGTGGATACGCAGTATTTT. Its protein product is CASSLEGLAGVDTQYF.

CDR3 sequence: CASSLRFATRLRAGWNEQFF. The CDR3 DNA reads as TGTGCCAGCAGCTTGCGGTTCGCAACCAGGTTGAGGGCGGGTTGGAATGAGCAGTTCTTC. The rearrangement links TRBV5-8 to TRBJ2-1; the D gene is possibly TRBD2 (5 bases). Trimming pared 1 base from V and 7 bases from J, leaving 30 bases between. This CDR3 contains 20 residues. Germline V CDR1 and CDR2: SGHTS, YDEGEE.

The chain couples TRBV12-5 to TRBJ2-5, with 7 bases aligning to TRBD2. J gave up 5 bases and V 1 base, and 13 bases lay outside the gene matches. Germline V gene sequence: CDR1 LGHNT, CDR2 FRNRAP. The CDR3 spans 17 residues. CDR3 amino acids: CASGLGGGVTGGETQYF. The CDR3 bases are TGTGCTAGTGGTTTGGGCGGAGGGGTCACCGGGGGGGAGACCCAGTACTTC.

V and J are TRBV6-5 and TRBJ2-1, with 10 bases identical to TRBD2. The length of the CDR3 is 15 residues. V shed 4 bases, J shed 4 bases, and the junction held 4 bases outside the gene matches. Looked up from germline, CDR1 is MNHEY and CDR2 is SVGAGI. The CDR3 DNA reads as TGTGCCAGCAGTTCCGGACTAGCGGAATACAATGAGCAGTTCTTC. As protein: CASSSGLAEYNEQFF.

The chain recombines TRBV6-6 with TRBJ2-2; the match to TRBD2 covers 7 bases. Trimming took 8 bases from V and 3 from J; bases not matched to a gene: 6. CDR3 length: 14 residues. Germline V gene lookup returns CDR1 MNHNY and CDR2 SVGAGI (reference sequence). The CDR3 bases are TGTGCCAGCTTGGCGGGAGTGTACACCGGGGAGCTGTTTTTT. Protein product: CASLAGVYTGELFF.

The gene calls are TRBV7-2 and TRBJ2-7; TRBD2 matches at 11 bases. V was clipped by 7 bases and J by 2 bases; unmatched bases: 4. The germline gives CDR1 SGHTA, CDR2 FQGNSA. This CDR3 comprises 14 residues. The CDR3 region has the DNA TGTGCCAGCACCCTAGCGGGAGGACCCTACGAGCAGTACTTC. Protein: CASTLAGGPYEQYF.

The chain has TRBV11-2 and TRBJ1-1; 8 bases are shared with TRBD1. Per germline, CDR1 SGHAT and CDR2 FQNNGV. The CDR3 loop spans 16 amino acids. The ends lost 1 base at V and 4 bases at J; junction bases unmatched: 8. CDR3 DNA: TGTGCCAGCAGCTTAGGGTGGGCAGGGGGCATCACTGAAGCTTTCTTT. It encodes CASSLGWAGGITEAFF.

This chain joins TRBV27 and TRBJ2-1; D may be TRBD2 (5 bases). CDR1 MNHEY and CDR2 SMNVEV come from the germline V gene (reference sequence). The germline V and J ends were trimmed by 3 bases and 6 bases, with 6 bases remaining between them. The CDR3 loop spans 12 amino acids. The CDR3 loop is CASSFGVNEQFF. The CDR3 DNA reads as TGTGCCAGCAGTTTCGGGGTCAATGAGCAGTTCTTC.

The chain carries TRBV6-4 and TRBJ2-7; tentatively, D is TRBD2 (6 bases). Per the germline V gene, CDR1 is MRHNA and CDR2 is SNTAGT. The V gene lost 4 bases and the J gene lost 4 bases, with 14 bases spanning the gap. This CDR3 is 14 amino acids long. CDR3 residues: CASSVGGGPYEQYF. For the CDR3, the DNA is TGTGCCAGCAGTGTGGGGGGAGGACCATACGAGCAGTACTTC.

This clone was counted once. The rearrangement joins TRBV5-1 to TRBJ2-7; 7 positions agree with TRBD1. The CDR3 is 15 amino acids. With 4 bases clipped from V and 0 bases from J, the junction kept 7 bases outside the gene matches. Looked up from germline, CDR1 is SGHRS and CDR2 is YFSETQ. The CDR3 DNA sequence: TGCGCCAGCAGCCCGACAGGGCCTCCCTCCTACGAGCAGTACTTC. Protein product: CASSPTGPPSYEQYF.

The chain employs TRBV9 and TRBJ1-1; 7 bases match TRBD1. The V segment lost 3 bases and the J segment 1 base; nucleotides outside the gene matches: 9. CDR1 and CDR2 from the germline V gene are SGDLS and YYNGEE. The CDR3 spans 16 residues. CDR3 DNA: TGTGCCAGCAGCGCCCCAAGACAGGGCGGGAACACTGAAGCTTTCTTT. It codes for CASSAPRQGGNTEAFF.

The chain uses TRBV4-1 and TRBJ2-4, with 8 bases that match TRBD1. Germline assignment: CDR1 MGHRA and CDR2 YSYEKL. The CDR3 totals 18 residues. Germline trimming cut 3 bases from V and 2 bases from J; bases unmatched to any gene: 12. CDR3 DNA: TGCGCCAGCAGCCATCTTATCCGGGACAGGCTACCCAAAAACATTCAGTACTTC. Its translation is CASSHLIRDRLPKNIQYF.

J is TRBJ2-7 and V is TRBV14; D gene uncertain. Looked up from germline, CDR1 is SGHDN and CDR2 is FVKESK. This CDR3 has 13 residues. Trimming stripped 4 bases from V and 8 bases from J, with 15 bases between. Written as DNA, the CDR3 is TGTGCCAGCAGCCGAGACCCCCACTCCCAGCAGTACTTC. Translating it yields CASSRDPHSQQYF. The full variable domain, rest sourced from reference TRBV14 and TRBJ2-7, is EAGVTQFPSHSVIEKGQTVTLRCDPISGHDNLYWYRRVMGKEIKFLLHFVKESKQDESGMPNNRFLAERTGGTYSTLKVQPAELEDSGVYFCASSRDPHSQQYFGPGTRLTVT.

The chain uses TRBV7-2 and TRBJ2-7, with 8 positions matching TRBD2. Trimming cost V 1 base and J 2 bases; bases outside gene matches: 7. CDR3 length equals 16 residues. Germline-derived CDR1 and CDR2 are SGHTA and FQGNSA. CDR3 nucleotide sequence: TGTGCCAGCAGCTTAGAAACTACTAGCGGCACCTACGAGCAGTACTTC. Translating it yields CASSLETTSGTYEQYF.

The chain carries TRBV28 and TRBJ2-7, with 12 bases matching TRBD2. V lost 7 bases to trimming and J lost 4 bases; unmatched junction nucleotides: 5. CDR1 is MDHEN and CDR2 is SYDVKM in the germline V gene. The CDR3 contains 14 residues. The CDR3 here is CASTRLAGVYEQYF. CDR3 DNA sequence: TGTGCCAGCACCCGACTAGCGGGAGTGTACGAGCAGTACTTC.

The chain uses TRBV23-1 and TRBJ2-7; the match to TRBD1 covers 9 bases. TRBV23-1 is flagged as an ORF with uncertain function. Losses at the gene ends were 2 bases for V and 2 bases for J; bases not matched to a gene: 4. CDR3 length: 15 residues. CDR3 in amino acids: CASSQPGQGPYEQYF. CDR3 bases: TGCGCCAGCAGTCAACCGGGACAGGGTCCCTACGAGCAGTACTTC.

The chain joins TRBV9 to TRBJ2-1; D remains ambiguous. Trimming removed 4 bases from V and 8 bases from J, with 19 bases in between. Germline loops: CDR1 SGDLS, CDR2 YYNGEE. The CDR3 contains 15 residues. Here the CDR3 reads CASSISPQFPYEQFF. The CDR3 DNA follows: TGTGCCAGCAGCATCTCCCCACAGTTCCCTTATGAGCAGTTCTTC. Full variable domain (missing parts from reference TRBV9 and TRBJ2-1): DSGVTQTPKHLITATGQRVTLRCSPRSGDLSVYWYQQSLDQGLQFLIQYYNGEERAKGNILERFSAQQFPDLHSELNLSSLELGDSALYFCASSISPQFPYEQFFGPGTRLTVL.

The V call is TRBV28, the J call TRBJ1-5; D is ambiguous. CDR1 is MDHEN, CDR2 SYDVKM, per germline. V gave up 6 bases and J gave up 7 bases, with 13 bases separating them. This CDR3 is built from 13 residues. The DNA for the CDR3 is TGTGCCAGCAGCCAGCAAGAGGTACAGCCCCAGCATTTT. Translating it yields CASSQQEVQPQHF.

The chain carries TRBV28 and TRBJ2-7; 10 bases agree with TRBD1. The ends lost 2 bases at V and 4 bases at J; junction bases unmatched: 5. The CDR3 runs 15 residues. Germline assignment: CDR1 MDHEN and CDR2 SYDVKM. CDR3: CASSLNDRGHYEQYF. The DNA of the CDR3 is TGTGCCAGCAGTTTAAACGACAGGGGGCATTACGAGCAGTACTTC.

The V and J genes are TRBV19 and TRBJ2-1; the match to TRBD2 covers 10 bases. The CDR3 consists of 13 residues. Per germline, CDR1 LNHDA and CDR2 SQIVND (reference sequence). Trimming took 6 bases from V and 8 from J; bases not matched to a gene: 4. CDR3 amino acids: CASRASGRDEQFF. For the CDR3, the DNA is TGTGCCAGTAGGGCTAGCGGGAGAGATGAGCAGTTCTTC.

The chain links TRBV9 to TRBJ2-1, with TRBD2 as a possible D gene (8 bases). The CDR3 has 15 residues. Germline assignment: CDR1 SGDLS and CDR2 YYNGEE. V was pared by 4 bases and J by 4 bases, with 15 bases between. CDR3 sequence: CASSPGGDSYNEQFF. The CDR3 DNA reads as TGTGCCAGCAGCCCGGGGGGGGACAGTTACAATGAGCAGTTCTTC.

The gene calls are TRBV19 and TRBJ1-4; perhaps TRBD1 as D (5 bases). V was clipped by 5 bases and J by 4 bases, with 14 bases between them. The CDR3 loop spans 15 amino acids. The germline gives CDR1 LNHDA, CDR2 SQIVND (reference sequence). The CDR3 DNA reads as TGTGCCAGTAGTGGATTCGACAGTGGTAATGAAAAACTGTTTTTT. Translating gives CASSGFDSGNEKLFF.

The chain's CDR3 is CASSERRVGQPQHF. DNA of the CDR3: TGTGCCAGCAGTGAGCGGAGGGTTGGTCAGCCCCAGCATTTT. This chain uses TRBV2 with TRBJ1-5, with D uncertain. Trimming shortened V by 3 bases and J by 6 bases, and 12 bases separated the two germline ends. The germline V gene has CDR1 SNHLY and CDR2 FYNNEI. The CDR3 length is 14 residues.

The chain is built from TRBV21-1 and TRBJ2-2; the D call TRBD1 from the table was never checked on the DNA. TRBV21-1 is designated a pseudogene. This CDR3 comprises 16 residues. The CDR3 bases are TGTGCCAGCCTACCCCAGACAGGGGGCGGCACCGGGGAGCTGTTTTTT. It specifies CASLPQTGGGTGELFF.

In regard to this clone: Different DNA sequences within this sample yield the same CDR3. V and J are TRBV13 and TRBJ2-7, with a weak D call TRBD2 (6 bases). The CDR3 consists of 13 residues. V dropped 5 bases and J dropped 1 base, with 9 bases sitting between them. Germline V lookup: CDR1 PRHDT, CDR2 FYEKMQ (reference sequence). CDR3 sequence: CASSLRGSYEQYF. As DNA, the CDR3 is TGTGCCAGCAGCCTCCGGGGGTCCTACGAGCAGTACTTC.

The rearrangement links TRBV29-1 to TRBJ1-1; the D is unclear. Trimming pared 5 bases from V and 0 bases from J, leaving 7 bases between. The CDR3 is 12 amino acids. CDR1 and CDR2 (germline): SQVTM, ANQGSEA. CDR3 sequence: CSVYGLNTEAFF. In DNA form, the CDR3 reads TGCAGCGTTTACGGTCTGAACACTGAAGCTTTCTTT.

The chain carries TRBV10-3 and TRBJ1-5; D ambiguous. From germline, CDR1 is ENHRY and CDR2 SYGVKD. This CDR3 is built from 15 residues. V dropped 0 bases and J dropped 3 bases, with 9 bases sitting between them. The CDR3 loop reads CAISESKPYNQPQHF. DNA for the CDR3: TGTGCCATCAGTGAGTCAAAACCCTACAATCAGCCCCAGCATTTT.